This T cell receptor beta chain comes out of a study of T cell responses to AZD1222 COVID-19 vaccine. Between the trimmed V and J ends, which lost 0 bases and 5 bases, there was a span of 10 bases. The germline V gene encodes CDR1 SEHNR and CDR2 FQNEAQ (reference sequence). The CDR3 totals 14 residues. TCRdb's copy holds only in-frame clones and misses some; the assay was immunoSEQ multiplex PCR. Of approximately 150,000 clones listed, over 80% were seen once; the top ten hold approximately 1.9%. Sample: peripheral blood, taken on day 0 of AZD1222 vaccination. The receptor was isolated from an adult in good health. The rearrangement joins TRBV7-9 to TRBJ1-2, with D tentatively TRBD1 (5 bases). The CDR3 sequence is CASSLAGASYGYTF. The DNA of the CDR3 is TGTGCCAGCAGCTTAGCTGGGGCTAGTTATGGCTACACCTTC.